Listed here are 20 T cell receptor beta chains from one sample, sequenced in a study of blood T cell repertoires in COVID-19. The data were produced by immunoSEQ multiplex PCR, yet TCRdb's version contains in-frame clones alone and is incomplete. The sample consists of 350,000 to 400,000 clones, about 90% of them appearing once. Sequenced: PBMCs or T cells enriched from blood (not recorded which). Receptors originate from a woman in her 30s who had recovered from COVID-19.

V and J are TRBV6-5 and TRBJ1-3, with a weak D call TRBD1 (6 bases). The V end was cut by 7 bases, the J end by 2 bases, with 12 bases between. The CDR3 runs to 14 residues. In germline, CDR1 is MNHEY, CDR2 SVGAGI. The CDR3 protein is CASTGDYTGNTIYF. CDR3 in DNA: TGTGCCAGCACAGGGGACTACACTGGAAACACCATATATTTT.

This chain links TRBV5-1 with TRBJ2-1; D is possibly TRBD2 (5 bases). Germline V CDR1 and CDR2: SGHRS, YFSETQ. The CDR3 runs 16 residues. V gave up 0 bases and J gave up 7 bases, with 17 bases separating them. The CDR3 nucleotides are TGCGCCAGCAGCTTGGGACTATTTGCCCCTGGGAATGAGCAGTTCTTC. Its protein product is CASSLGLFAPGNEQFF. Full variable domain (outside the CDR3, taken from reference TRBV5-1 and TRBJ2-1): KAGVTQTPRYLIKTRGQQVTLSCSPISGHRSVSWYQQTPGQGLQFLFEYFSETQRNKGNFPGRFSGRQFSNSRSEMNVSTLELGDSALYLCASSLGLFAPGNEQFFGPGTRLTVL.

The rearrangement links TRBV19 to TRBJ1-2; TRBD1 aligns across 9 bases. The CDR3 runs 12 residues. CDR1 and CDR2 from the germline V gene are LNHDA and SQIVND (reference sequence). With 7 bases clipped from V and 8 bases from J, the junction kept 5 bases outside the gene matches. The CDR3 DNA is TGTGCCAGTAAACAGGGGGCGCGGGGCTACACCTTC. This gives the protein CASKQGARGYTF.

The chain recombines TRBV4-1 with TRBJ2-1, with a tentative D call TRBD2 (6 bases). Trimming cost V 0 bases and J 5 bases, with 17 bases left between them. The germline V gene encodes CDR1 MGHRA and CDR2 YSYEKL. The CDR3 runs to 17 residues. The CDR3 spells CASSQDLVARENNEQFF. The CDR3 nucleotides read TGCGCCAGCAGCCAAGATTTAGTAGCACGGGAGAACAATGAGCAGTTCTTC.

The CDR3 DNA is TGTGCCAGCAGCTACAGGACAGGGTTTGGCTACACCTTC. Its translation: CASSYRTGFGYTF. The rearrangement uses TRBV7-9 and TRBJ1-2; TRBD1 aligns across 8 bases. Germline V gene lookup returns CDR1 SEHNR and CDR2 FQNEAQ (reference sequence). The CDR3 is made up of 13 amino acids. The trim removed 4 bases at V and 7 bases at J, leaving 5 bases unmatched.

This CDR3 reads CASSGTAGPSPLHF. CDR3 bases: TGTGCCAGCAGTGGGACAGCTGGCCCTTCACCCCTCCACTTT. V and J are TRBV7-3 and TRBJ1-6, with 7 bases fitting TRBD1. Germline V CDR1 and CDR2: SGHTA, FQGTGA. J was trimmed by 9 bases and V by 6 bases; bases with no gene match: 8. This CDR3 has 14 amino acids.

With regard to this clone: This sample also contains other DNA sequences that code for the same CDR3. The chain uses TRBV27 and TRBJ1-2; TRBD1 matches 9 bases. The germline gives CDR1 MNHEY, CDR2 SMNVEV (reference sequence). The CDR3 totals 13 residues. V trimming: 2 bases; J trimming: 5 bases; junction bases outside the gene matches: 0. CDR3 nucleotides: TGTGCCAGCAGTTTAGGACAGGGGTATGGCTACACCTTC. Translating gives CASSLGQGYGYTF.

The gene calls are TRBV15 and TRBJ2-3; tentatively, D is TRBD1 (6 bases). The CDR3 is 15 amino acids. Trimming removed 4 bases at V and 1 base at J, with 12 bases between. Germline V gene data show CDR1 as LNHNV and CDR2 as YYDKDF (reference sequence). CDR3 nucleotides: TGTGCCACCAGCAAACAGGGCGGCGGCACAGATACGCAGTATTTT. Translation gives CATSKQGGGTDTQYF. The variable domain in full, with the rest retrieved from reference TRBV15 and TRBJ2-3, is DAMVIQNPRYQVTQFGKPVTLSCSQTLNHNVMYWYQQKSSQAPKLLFHYYDKDFNNEADTPDNFQSRRPNTSFCFLDIRSPGLGDTAMYLCATSKQGGGTDTQYFGPGTRLTVL.

V usage is TRBV29-1 and J usage is TRBJ2-7, with TRBD1 matching over 7 bases. The germline V gene has CDR1 SQVTM and CDR2 ANQGSEA. J lost 1 base, V lost 3 bases, and 6 bases had no gene match. There are 14 residues in the CDR3. The CDR3 spells CSVDSTGDSYEQYF. The CDR3 region has the DNA TGCAGCGTTGACTCTACAGGGGATTCCTACGAGCAGTACTTC.

CDR3 sequence: CASSYEPGLVGNEQFF. CDR3 DNA sequence: TGTGCCAGCAGCTACGAGCCGGGACTAGTAGGCAATGAGCAGTTCTTC. J is TRBJ2-1 and V is TRBV6-5; 8 bases are shared with TRBD2. V lost 6 bases to trimming and J lost 6 bases; unmatched junction nucleotides: 13. The CDR3 extends over 16 amino acids. Germline V gives CDR1 MNHEY, CDR2 SVGAGI.

The V call is TRBV7-2, the J call TRBJ2-7; 8 nucleotides match TRBD2. J was trimmed by 2 bases and V by 4 bases; bases with no gene match: 7. Per the germline V gene, CDR1 is SGHTA and CDR2 is FQGNSA. The CDR3 has 15 residues. CDR3 sequence: CASSWAGGLTYEQYF. CDR3 in DNA: TGTGCCAGCAGCTGGGCGGGAGGTCTTACCTACGAGCAGTACTTC.

V is TRBV12-3 or TRBV12-4 and J is TRBJ1-6; TRBD1 agrees at 7 bases. The ends lost 10 bases at V and 3 bases at J; junction bases unmatched: 3. The CDR3 loop spans 13 amino acids. The CDR3 DNA sequence: TGTGCCACAAGACAGGGCTATAATTCACCCCTCCACTTT. It yields the protein CATRQGYNSPLHF.

The chain has TRBV30 and TRBJ1-1; no clear D gene. The germline V and J ends were trimmed by 2 bases and 8 bases, with 12 bases remaining between them. The CDR3 runs to 12 residues. The V gene's germline CDR1 is GTSNPN and CDR2 SVGIG (reference sequence). The chain's CDR3 is CAWSPRRIEAFF. In nucleotides, the CDR3 is TGTGCCTGGAGTCCCCGCAGGATCGAAGCTTTCTTT.

The CDR3 here is CASSVRDRPNQPQHF. DNA of the CDR3: TGTGCCAGCAGTGTCCGGGACAGACCCAATCAGCCCCAGCATTTT. The rearrangement uses TRBV28 and TRBJ1-5, with TRBD1 matching 7 bases. The CDR3 contains 15 residues. The V gene's germline CDR1 is MDHEN and CDR2 SYDVKM. Germline trimming cut 5 bases from V and 3 bases from J; bases unmatched to any gene: 7.

In this sample, this clone turned up once. V and J are TRBV10-3 and TRBJ1-1; D unclear. The CDR3 is 14 amino acids. CDR1 and CDR2 from the germline V gene are ENHRY and SYGVKD. The V end lost 2 bases, the J end lost 1 base, and 8 bases lay between the germline ends. CDR3 bases: TGTGCCATCAGTGAGCTAGGAGGGAACACTGAAGCTTTCTTT. It yields the protein CAISELGGNTEAFF.

The gene calls are TRBV7-9 and TRBJ1-1, with 9 bases that match TRBD1. Trimming took 5 bases from V and 2 from J; bases not matched to a gene: 3. This CDR3 spans 14 amino acids. Germline CDR1 and CDR2: SEHNR and FQNEAQ (reference sequence). CDR3 region: CASSKQGANTEAFF. In DNA, the CDR3 is TGTGCCAGCAGCAAACAGGGGGCAAACACTGAAGCTTTCTTT.

This clone was recorded at least ten times. The chain joins TRBV28 to TRBJ2-2, with a possible D match to TRBD1 (5 bases). Germline V CDR1 and CDR2: MDHEN, SYDVKM. Trimming took off 5 bases at V and 7 bases at J, with 11 bases between the two ends. The CDR3 is made up of 13 amino acids. The CDR3, as DNA: TGTGCCAGCAGTCTAAGGGGTGGCGGGGAGCTGTTTTTT. Protein: CASSLRGGGELFF.

V and J are TRBV12-5 and TRBJ1-2, with 8 bases matching TRBD1. V lost 0 bases and J lost 4; bases outside the gene matches: 7. This CDR3 region has 16 residues. CDR1 and CDR2 from the germline V gene are LGHNT and FRNRAP. CDR3 loop: CASGLVLFRGLYGYTF. In nucleotides, the CDR3 is TGTGCTAGTGGTTTGGTACTATTCAGGGGGCTCTATGGCTACACCTTC.

This clone appeared a single time. The V and J genes are TRBV7-9 and TRBJ2-5; a weak D match, TRBD2 (6 bases). This CDR3 region has 15 residues. Trimming pared 5 bases from V and 5 bases from J, leaving 18 bases between. In germline, CDR1 is SEHNR, CDR2 FQNEAQ (reference sequence). In nucleotides, the CDR3 is TGTGCCAGCAGCCTAGGGACTCCCTTTTTGGAGACCCAGTACTTC. Protein: CASSLGTPFLETQYF.

The chain joins TRBV10-2 to TRBJ2-6; 7 nucleotides match TRBD2. Trimming cost V 8 bases and J 2 bases; bases outside gene matches: 3. The CDR3 runs to 14 residues. Germline values: CDR1 WSHSY, CDR2 SAAADI. The CDR3, as DNA: TGCGCCAGCGCTGGGAGGGCTGGGGCCAACGTCCTGACTTTC. It is translated as CASAGRAGANVLTF.